This TCR beta chain was profiled in a study of OX40 agonist ivuxolimab in advanced cancers. Germline CDR1 LNHNV, CDR2 YYDKDF (reference sequence). The CDR3 runs to 16 residues. The repertoire was sequenced with immunoSEQ multiplex PCR; TCRdb's copy has only in-frame clones and lacks some. The sample shows around 76,000 clones, about 73% of them seen only once. Notes on this clone: Its target is not known. One end of the junction varies from germline; a read error may be responsible.

Study results and limitations: CD8+ T cells showed, on average, more clonal expansion than CD4+ cells. What antigens the expanded peripheral T cells recognized was never established. With doses of 0.1-3.0 mg/kg, partial responders showed among the lowest clonal expansion.

Cycle 7 day 1, cycle 4 day 1, and baseline were the timepoints at which blood was sampled. The origin of this receptor is an adult with an advanced solid tumor such as melanoma, head and neck, liver or kidney cancer. Sequencing was performed on CD4+ or CD8+ T cells sorted from blood, taken in a trial of the OX40 agonist ivuxolimab. The J gene is TRBJ1-4, the V gene TRBV15; TRBD1 is a possible D gene (5 bases). In DNA form, the CDR3 reads TGTGCCACCAGCAGAGATTTTGATAGGATGCGGGACTCTTATCTTTTT. Amino acids: CATSRDFDRMRDSYLF.